One sample yielded the 21 T cell receptor beta chains listed below, sequenced in a study of blood T cell repertoires in COVID-19. Sequencing was performed with immunoSEQ multiplex PCR; in TCRdb, only in-frame clones are kept and a portion is missing. The sample contains 50,000 to 55,000 clones, 89% of which appear only once. The sample consisted of peripheral blood. These receptors came from a man in his 60s with active COVID-19.

As regards this clone: The identical CDR3 is also encoded by other nucleotide sequences in the sample. The V and J genes are TRBV21-1 and TRBJ2-2; the table's D call, TRBD2, has no DNA check behind it. TRBV21-1 is deemed a pseudogene. The CDR3 spans 16 residues. Written as DNA, the CDR3 is TGTGCCAGCAGCCTACGATCTTTCGCGAACACCGGGGAGCTATTTTTT. It codes for CASSLRSFANTGELFF.

The sample holds one count of this clone. The V and J genes are TRBV7-2 and TRBJ1-1; D possibly corresponds to TRBD1 (6 bases). V dropped 5 bases and J dropped 3 bases, with 13 bases sitting between them. Germline values: CDR1 SGHTA, CDR2 FQGNSA. This CDR3 contains 14 residues. CDR3 region: CASSPMGGHTEAFF. DNA of the CDR3: TGTGCCAGCAGCCCCATGGGGGGGCACACTGAAGCTTTCTTT.

The chain carries TRBV18 and TRBJ1-5, with D possibly being TRBD1 (6 bases). The germline V gene has CDR1 KGHSH and CDR2 LQKENI. The ends were cut back, 6 bases at V and 4 bases at J, with 10 bases in the middle. CDR3 length: 13 amino acids. The CDR3 loop reads CASSGQANQPQHF. The DNA for the CDR3 is TGTGCCAGCTCGGGACAAGCGAATCAGCCCCAGCATTTT.

This clone showed up just once. CDR3 sequence: CASRGPQETQYF. The CDR3 DNA reads TGTGCCAGCCGAGGCCCCCAAGAGACCCAGTACTTC. The rearrangement uses TRBV18 and TRBJ2-5; D is ambiguous. The CDR3 extends over 12 amino acids. The germline CDR1 and CDR2 sequences are KGHSH and LQKENI. Trimming removed 8 bases from V and 1 base from J, with 8 bases in between. The variable domain in full, completed from reference TRBV18 and TRBJ2-5, reads NAGVMQNPRHLVRRRGQEARLRCSPMKGHSHVYWYRQLPEEGLKFMVYLQKENIIDESGMPKERFSAEFPKEGPSILRIQQVVRGDSAAYFCASRGPQETQYFGPGTRLLVL.

The gene calls are TRBV11-2 and TRBJ1-5; the match to TRBD1 covers 7 bases. This CDR3 is built from 13 residues. Germline V CDR1 and CDR2: SGHAT, FQNNGV. With V trimmed by 4 bases and J by 7 bases, 4 bases remained unmatched. CDR3: CASSSAGGQPQHF. The CDR3 DNA reads as TGTGCCAGCAGCTCGGCAGGGGGACAGCCCCAGCATTTT.

The chain carries TRBV7-8 and TRBJ1-2; TRBD1 matches at 8 bases. The CDR3 loop spans 18 amino acids. Germline V CDR1 and CDR2: SGHVS, FQNEAQ. V was clipped by 6 bases and J by 2 bases; unmatched bases: 17. In nucleotides, the CDR3 is TGTGCCAGCAGTTCAGCCCGCCAGGGGGCCAGACTAAACTATGGCTACACCTTC. As protein: CASSSARQGARLNYGYTF.

This clone was recorded once. The genes are TRBV18 and TRBJ1-5; a weak D match, TRBD1 (5 bases). This CDR3 has 15 residues. CDR1 KGHSH and CDR2 LQKENI come from the germline V gene. The V end lost 7 bases, the J end lost 5 bases, and 18 bases lay between the germline ends. The CDR3 bases are TGTGCCAGCTTAGGCGGGGCCTTACGGGATCAGCCCCAGCATTTT. It encodes CASLGGALRDQPQHF.

The rearrangement links TRBV11-1 to TRBJ2-4; maybe TRBD1 (6 bases). This CDR3 is 14 amino acids long. Per germline, CDR1 SGHAT and CDR2 FQDESV (reference sequence). Trimming removed 5 bases at V and 2 bases at J, with 10 bases between. The CDR3 sequence: CASSTRDTKNIQYF. Here the CDR3 DNA reads TGTGCCAGCAGCACAAGGGACACCAAAAACATTCAGTACTTC.

The chain uses TRBV10-3 and TRBJ2-7; 11 bases agree with TRBD2. V shed 6 bases, J shed 1 base, and the junction held 5 bases outside the gene matches. The CDR3 covers 15 residues. CDR1 is ENHRY, CDR2 SYGVKD, per germline. CDR3 coding DNA: TGTGCCATCAGGGCCGGGACTAGCGGTTCCTACGAGCAGTACTTC. This codes for CAIRAGTSGSYEQYF.

This clone was recorded once. The CDR3 protein is CASSLRAGELFF. The DNA of the CDR3 is TGTGCCAGCAGTTTACGGGCCGGGGAGCTGTTTTTT. The chain combines TRBV27 with TRBJ2-2; D uncertain. The V gene's germline CDR1 is MNHEY and CDR2 SMNVEV (reference sequence). The CDR3 extends over 12 amino acids. V dropped 2 bases and J dropped 6 bases, with 4 bases sitting between them.

This sequence joins TRBV5-1 and TRBJ2-1, with D perhaps TRBD2 (6 bases). CDR1 SGHRS and CDR2 YFSETQ come from the germline V gene. The CDR3 contains 16 residues. V lost 4 bases and J 0 bases, leaving 14 bases between the germline ends. The CDR3 loop is CASSLPRGSSYNEQFF. The CDR3 DNA sequence: TGCGCCAGCAGCCTACCGCGGGGTAGCTCCTACAATGAGCAGTTCTTC.

V is TRBV7-9 and J is TRBJ2-7; unclear D gene. There are 14 residues in the CDR3. Germline V gene lookup returns CDR1 SEHNR and CDR2 FQNEAQ (reference sequence). Trimming removed 1 base from V and 4 bases from J, with 11 bases in between. This chain's CDR3 is CASSLDQEKYEQYF. The CDR3 DNA is TGTGCCAGCAGCTTAGATCAGGAAAAATACGAGCAGTACTTC.

This clone was counted a few times. The chain employs TRBV5-1 and TRBJ2-1; the D gene is possibly TRBD2 (6 bases). CDR3 size: 16 residues. CDR1 and CDR2 from the germline V gene are SGHRS and YFSETQ. The V gene lost 3 bases and the J gene lost 1 base, with 14 bases spanning the gap. The CDR3: CASSSWAGTSYNEQFF. CDR3 in DNA: TGCGCCAGCAGCTCTTGGGCGGGAACATCCTACAATGAGCAGTTCTTC.

This CDR3 reads CASDSGTGGAGGANVLTF. CDR3 DNA sequence: TGCGCCAGCGACAGCGGGACAGGGGGCGCAGGAGGGGCCAACGTCCTGACTTTC. This chain links TRBV5-1 with TRBJ2-6; 12 bases map to TRBD1. This CDR3 spans 18 amino acids. The germline V gene has CDR1 SGHRS and CDR2 YFSETQ. Trimming cost V 7 bases and J 4 bases; bases outside gene matches: 12.

This CDR3 reads CASSERGSGELFF. CDR3 DNA: TGTGCCAGTAGCGAAAGGGGTTCCGGGGAGCTGTTTTTT. The chain combines TRBV19 with TRBJ2-2; a weak D match, TRBD1 (5 bases). The V end was cut by 6 bases, the J end by 6 bases, with 11 bases between. CDR1 is LNHDA and CDR2 is SQIVND in the germline V gene (reference sequence). This CDR3 has 13 amino acids.

The sample holds one count of this clone. The chain joins TRBV28 to TRBJ1-1, with 7 nucleotides matching TRBD1. Germline assignment: CDR1 MDHEN and CDR2 SYDVKM. V lost 3 bases, J lost 4 bases, and 5 bases stayed unmatched. This CDR3 contains 14 residues. The CDR3 DNA sequence: TGTGCCAGCAGTTTGACAGGGTTGGGCACTGAAGCTTTCTTT. Protein product: CASSLTGLGTEAFF.

A single count supports this clone. The chain joins TRBV27 to TRBJ2-1, with TRBD2 matching 10 bases. The V and J ends lost 5 bases and 0 bases, in that order; junction bases with no gene match: 10. Germline loops: CDR1 MNHEY, CDR2 SMNVEV (reference sequence). This CDR3 is 18 amino acids long. The CDR3 sequence: CASSRPGTSASSYNEQFF. CDR3 DNA: TGTGCCAGCAGTCGTCCCGGGACTAGCGCGAGCTCCTACAATGAGCAGTTCTTC.

This chain uses TRBV10-2 with TRBJ2-3; the D is unclear. The V gene's germline CDR1 is WSHSY and CDR2 SAAADI. This CDR3 has 13 residues. V lost 2 bases, J lost 0 bases, and 3 bases lay in between. CDR3 amino acids: CASSEPSTDTQYF. CDR3 coding DNA: TGCGCCAGCAGTGAGCCAAGCACAGATACGCAGTATTTT.

The rearrangement links TRBV5-1 to TRBJ2-5; a weak D match, TRBD1 (5 bases). Germline values: CDR1 SGHRS, CDR2 YFSETQ. The CDR3 sequence is 14 residues long. Trimming left V 0 bases short and J 0 bases short, with 6 bases between. Here the CDR3 reads CASSLAGYQETQYF. The CDR3 region has the DNA TGCGCCAGCAGCTTGGCAGGGTACCAAGAGACCCAGTACTTC.

The chain combines TRBV2 with TRBJ2-2; 9 bases are shared with TRBD2. Germline trimming cut 6 bases from V and 3 bases from J; bases unmatched to any gene: 14. The CDR3 length is 18 residues. Germline CDR1 SNHLY, CDR2 FYNNEI. The CDR3, as DNA: TGTGCCAGCAGGAAAGGTTTAGCGGGAGTATCAGACACCGGGGAGCTGTTTTTT. The encoded protein is CASRKGLAGVSDTGELFF.

This clone appeared a single time. V usage is TRBV15 and J usage is TRBJ1-2, with D possibly matching TRBD1 (5 bases). Germline lookup yields CDR1 LNHNV and CDR2 YYDKDF (reference sequence). The CDR3 is 16 amino acids. V was clipped by 5 bases and J by 2 bases, with 18 bases between them. The CDR3 DNA is TGTGCCACCAGCCTAGGGGCAGGCTACGGAAACTATGGCTACACCTTC. Residues: CATSLGAGYGNYGYTF.